This T cell receptor (beta chain) was sequenced for a study of T-cell reconstitution after alpha-beta-depleted transplantation in children listed by TCRdb under 2016. Context from the whole study: The study quantitatively tracked T-cell immune reconstitution after TCRalphabeta/CD19-depleted allogeneic hematopoietic cell transplantation in children using TCR repertoire profiling.

Library prep was done by PCR. For sequencing, an Illumina HiSeq 2500 was employed. Molecular barcoding was employed in the preparation of TCR libraries, with unique molecular identifiers being used to normalize TCRbeta repertoire quantification. TCRdb handled the public reads itself, with Q25 trimming in fastp and clone calling in MiXCR, and kept productive beta chains. CDR3 protein sequences are deduplicated, and each keeps its most common genes and DNA. For this sample there are about 440,000 distinct CDR3 sequences; 43% appear just once. The ten largest clones take up around 29% of the sample. Trimming accounts for 5 bases at V and 4 bases at J, while the number of junction bases matched to no gene is 4. The germline V gene (reference sequence) provides CDR1 MNHEY and CDR2 SMNVEV. The CDR3 has 13 amino acids, counting the end cysteine and phenylalanine. CDR3 DNA is the only sequence kept; it has 39 bases, read in frame from the first base.

As concerns this clonotype: Its antigen is currently not known. No much larger clone is present one base from it, and per-base qualities are unavailable.

Overall results and qualifications from the work: The frequencies of hyperexpanded clones fell over the following months, and after one year, T-cell counts and TCRbeta diversity were mostly attributed to newly produced T cells. About two months after transplant, the apparently early recovery of alphabetaT-cell counts reportedly depended on just several hundred clones that had expanded rapidly and came from non-depleted graft cells. In some patients, the high TCRbeta diversity seen at day 60 was put down to recipient T cells and intrathymic progenitors that had survived conditioning.

The intended sense of this specimen's treatment or condition label: allogeneic hematopoietic cell transplantation with graft depleted of TCRalphabeta T cells and CD19 B cells. The children who served as transplant recipients had been given grafts of TCRalphabeta/CD19-depleted allogeneic hematopoietic cells. This receptor was taken from a girl aged 2 to 9 with aplastic anemia, due to receive a stem cell transplant. Recombination joined TRBV27 with TRBJ2-7, with 8 bases matching TRBD1. The sequences come from PBMCs, collected before TCRalphabeta/CD19-depleted stem cell transplant. The nucleotide sequence is given as TGTGCCAGCAGTGTCGACAGGGGATACGAGCAGTACTTC. Translated, this is CASSVDRGYEQYF.